The following is a T cell receptor beta chain sequence with its context. The clone's antigen remains unknown. No much larger clonotype is one base removed from it; base qualities were not supplied. The donors were healthy, HIV-negative adults with no recently reported acute infections or vaccinations. All donors were Caucasian adults living in Nashville, Tennessee, USA. CD4+ T cells were enriched through magnetic negative selection, after which naive cells were positively selected on CD45RA and the remaining negative fraction served as the memory subset. After blood collection by leukapheresis, PBMCs were isolated using Ficoll-Histopaque density gradient centrifugation and then cryopreserved in the vapor phase of liquid nitrogen. Analytical flow cytometry was used to check the purity and quantity of every magnetically sorted T cell population. Genomic DNA was isolated from each sorted fraction and quantified by UV absorbance on a Nanodrop 2000c.

These data are taken from a study of shared clonotypes between healthy human individuals (TCRdb year 2020). Regarding the research as a whole: Three men and a couple of women, aged 18 to 49 years, made up the cohort. The study deeply sequenced blood TCR repertoires of several healthy adults to estimate repertoire size and the extent of clonotype sharing between individuals. Leukapheresis yielded between about 0.94 and 8.9 billion PBMCs per donor. To increase sequencing depth and limit assay-specific biases, TCR repertoire library preparation and sequencing were carried out by different laboratories using diverse techniques. Per donor, three plates each were used for CD4 naive and CD4 memory, two for CD8 naive, and one for CD8 memory.

At the junction V is shortened by 0 bases and J by 0 bases, with 23 bases in between. Sequences GTSNPN (CDR1) and SVGIG (CDR2) are obtained from the germline V gene (reference sequence). There are 19 amino acids in the CDR3, from cysteine to phenylalanine inclusive. Here the CDR3 DNA is all that survives: 57 bases in frame from base 1. Using the deep immunoSEQ assay, TCR CDR3 regions were amplified from genomic DNA by multiplex PCR. For each cell subset, the extracted genomic DNA was distributed evenly across all wells of several immunoSEQ 96-well plates, and each plate served as one replicate. For sorted subsets, around 0.2 ug genomic DNA, equal to about 30,000 T cell genomes, was loaded into each replicate PCR. The purified libraries were quantified using a Qubit 3.0 fluorometer, sized with a Bioanalyzer 2100, and then quantified again using the KAPA Library Quantification kit. Every immunoSEQ 96-well plate was sequenced on a dedicated single-read 150-cycle Illumina NextSeq 550 flow cell. In the original analysis: Because the immunoSEQ output held only junctional sequences and lacked quality scores, the filtering could not match the filtering applied to full-length reads. To assign V/J genes and CDR3, sequences were annotated against IMGT germline references using PyIR, a Python wrapper for IgBLAST v1.9. Reads with weak V/J assignments (E-value above 1e-6), missing CDR3, stop codons, out-of-frame junctions, or ambiguous translated residues were removed. V3J clonotypes were defined by identical inferred V gene, J gene, and CDR3 amino acid sequence. Percentage overlap between repertoires was computed as shared unique clonotypes divided by the size of the smaller repertoire. Three approaches were used to assess repertoire richness: RTK rarefaction, the Chao1 estimator, and Recon v2.1 estimates of unobserved clonotypes. Generation probabilities for all TCRbeta clonotypes obtained by the gDNA method from several donors were computed using OLGA. TCRdb stores this immuneACCESS table with in-frame sequences only. Part of the clones is absent; in the studies checked, under half of the shortfall reflects unresolved V genes, and no reason is known for the rest. V and J calls and clone size come straight from that table; D and trimming were deduced from the DNA. The sample table lists nearly 1,000,000 clones, less than 85% of them with a count of one. The top ten constitute roughly 1.5% of the sample.

Beyond this particular receptor, the publication reports: Naive subsets generally had larger estimated clonotype richness than memory subsets did. The genetic and exposure-history diversity represented was limited by the small number of donors. Clonotypes shared by all four sorted-subset donors showed higher generation probabilities than non-shared clonotypes. Rarefaction of sorted-subset datasets indicated incomplete sequencing despite the large sequencing depth. Based on pairwise subsampling, the degree of clonotype sharing among donors was expected to be affected by sequencing depth. Sampling was restricted to blood, and TCR repertoires in tissue are likely to differ from TCR repertoires in blood. Sharing across a handful of donors was observed for about 5% of naive CD4, 3% to 3.5% of naive CD8, 2% to 2.5% of memory CD4, and less than 0.45% of memory CD8 clonotypes.

The sequenced sample consisted of memory CD4+ T cells sorted from blood. The cell subset or site label here, explained by the study, means: CD45RA-negative fraction. This receptor was taken from a man between 18 and 35 years old in good health. The sequence is built from TRBV30 and TRBJ1-1; tentative D gene TRBD1, with 5 bases matching. In nucleotide form, the sequence is TGTGCCTGGAGTGTTCCCCCTGAATATAGACAGAATCTGAACACTGAAGCTTTCTTT. Translated, this gives CAWSVPPEYRQNLNTEAFF. The entire variable domain, with the stretches around the CDR3 drawn from the reference TRBV30 and TRBJ1-1 proteins, is SQTIHQWPATLVQPVGSPLSLECTVEGTSNPNLYWYRQAAGRGLQLLFYSVGIGQISSEVPQNLSASRPQDRQFILSSKKLLLSDSGFYLCAWSVPPEYRQNLNTEAFFGQGTRLTVV.